This T cell receptor (beta chain) originates from a study of blood T cell repertoires in COVID-19. On the study more broadly: COVID-19 samples from acute and convalescent phases originated in the United States, Italy and Spain. T cells, B-cell-depleted T cells, or PBMCs provided the cDNA or gDNA that served as material.

Under the authors' procedure: Amplifying reference gene primers gave estimates of nucleated cell counts. Clones were sequenced by immunoSEQ multiplex PCR, and TCRdb holds only the in-frame ones, with some missing. Clonal size and the V and J genes are those of that table, whereas D and trimming came from the DNA. The sample has under 200,000 clones; 88% are singletons. This clone was detected once. This CDR3 contains 14 residues. From germline, CDR1 is SGHTA and CDR2 FQGNSA. Unmatched junction bases numbered 6, after V lost 4 bases and J lost 12 bases. This chain connects TRBV7-2 to TRBJ2-1, with TRBD2 identical over 13 bases. The clonotype originates from a man aged 35 to 55 with active or convalescent COVID-19. Sequencing input: peripheral blood. Here the CDR3 reads CASSSRLAGGLQFF. CDR3 sequence (DNA): TGTGCCAGCAGCTCCCGACTAGCGGGGGGCTTGCAGTTCTTC. The full variable domain, rest sourced from reference TRBV7-2 and TRBJ2-1, is GAGVSQSPSNKVTEKGKDVELRCDPISGHTALYWYRQSLGQGLEFLIYFQGNSAPDKSGLPSDRFSAERTGGSVSTLTIQRTQQEDSAVYLCASSSRLAGGLQFFGPGTRLTVL.